This passage covers 18 T cell receptor beta chains from one sample sequenced in a study of T cell responses to AZD1222 COVID-19 vaccine. Libraries were prepared by immunoSEQ multiplex PCR; TCRdb keeps only in-frame clonotypes and omits some of them. The table has about 110,000 clones, approximately 88% seen once. The sample consisted of peripheral blood, taken on day 0 of AZD1222 vaccination. The receptors here all came from an adult in good health.

This chain connects TRBV12-5 to TRBJ2-1, with TRBD1 matching 9 bases. The CDR3 is 16 amino acids. Germline CDR1 is LGHNT and CDR2 is FRNRAP. After removal of 5 bases from V and 5 bases from J, the junction contained 10 bases not matched to a gene. CDR3 sequence reads: CASGLWGGTGNNEQFF. CDR3 DNA: TGTGCTAGTGGTCTGTGGGGCGGGACAGGGAACAATGAGCAGTTCTTC. Based on the CDR3 plus reference TRBV12-5 and TRBJ2-1, the full variable domain is DARVTQTPRHKVTEMGQEVTMRCQPILGHNTVFWYRQTMMQGLELLAYFRNRAPLDDSGMPKDRFSAEMPDATLATLKIQPSEPRDSAVYFCASGLWGGTGNNEQFFGPGTRLTVL.

This clone came up a few times. J is TRBJ1-2 and V is TRBV10-3, with 9 bases identical to TRBD1. The CDR3 runs 13 residues. Trimming at V came to 6 bases and at J to 13 bases, leaving 12 bases not matched to a gene. The germline gives CDR1 ENHRY, CDR2 SYGVKD. CDR3 nucleotide sequence: TGTGCCATCAGCCCAACAGGGGGCGTAGCGGGCACCTTC. This sequence encodes CAISPTGGVAGTF.

The chain is built from TRBV18 and TRBJ2-2; D might be TRBD2 (6 bases). The CDR3 is 15 residues long. Germline V lookup: CDR1 KGHSH, CDR2 LQKENI. V shed 2 bases and J shed 4 bases, with 11 bases lying between them. The chain's CDR3 is CASSPSAGPTGELFF. CDR3 nucleotide sequence: TGTGCCAGCTCACCATCTGCGGGGCCCACCGGGGAGCTGTTTTTT.

The rearrangement links TRBV28 to TRBJ1-2; no clear D. The CDR3 has 19 residues. V was cut by 2 bases and J by 4 bases, with 26 bases left in between. Germline V CDR1 and CDR2: MDHEN, SYDVKM. Here the CDR3 reads CASSLTFSPKGLWGYGYTF. In DNA, the CDR3 is TGTGCCAGCAGTTTAACTTTCAGTCCTAAAGGCCTTTGGGGCTATGGCTACACCTTC.

The chain couples TRBV11-3 to TRBJ2-7, with D perhaps given as TRBD1 or TRBD2 (5 bases each). There are 12 residues in the CDR3. The germline gives CDR1 SGHNT, CDR2 YENEEA. The germline V and J ends were trimmed by 5 bases and 6 bases, with 11 bases remaining between them. The CDR3 DNA reads TGTGCCAGCAGCCCGGGGACGCGCGAGCAGTACTTC. This sequence encodes CASSPGTREQYF.

This clone showed up just a few times. This chain uses TRBV28 with TRBJ1-4, with D possibly matching TRBD1 (6 bases). From germline, CDR1 is MDHEN and CDR2 SYDVKM. Trimming removed 6 bases at V and 3 bases at J, with 11 bases between. The CDR3 consists of 14 residues. In DNA, the CDR3 is TGTGCCAGCAGCCTCAGACAGGCTAATGAAAAACTGTTTTTT. Translated, it gives CASSLRQANEKLFF.

This clone appeared once. The CDR3 DNA reads TGTGCCAGCAGCTTATCGGGACTAACAAATGAGCAGTTCTTC. Protein product: CASSLSGLTNEQFF. This chain links TRBV7-9 with TRBJ2-1, with 7 bases that match TRBD2. Germline V gives CDR1 SEHNR, CDR2 FQNEAQ (reference sequence). The CDR3 is made up of 14 amino acids. Trimming took 2 bases from V and 7 from J; bases not matched to a gene: 5.

This chain links TRBV5-1 with TRBJ1-1; perhaps TRBD1 as D (6 bases). The CDR3 loop spans 15 amino acids. The germline V gene encodes CDR1 SGHRS and CDR2 YFSETQ. V lost 0 bases and J 0 bases, leaving 9 bases between the germline ends. Here the CDR3 DNA reads TGCGCCAGCAGCTTGGGGGACAACATGAACACTGAAGCTTTCTTT. It yields the protein CASSLGDNMNTEAFF. The full variable domain, completed using reference TRBV5-1 and TRBJ1-1, is KAGVTQTPRYLIKTRGQQVTLSCSPISGHRSVSWYQQTPGQGLQFLFEYFSETQRNKGNFPGRFSGRQFSNSRSEMNVSTLELGDSALYLCASSLGDNMNTEAFFGQGTRLTVV.

This clone was picked up one time. The chain uses TRBV2 and TRBJ1-2, with 7 bases that match TRBD1. CDR1 is SNHLY, CDR2 FYNNEI, per germline. With V trimmed by 7 bases and J by 5 bases, 10 bases remained unmatched. The CDR3 has 14 amino acids. The CDR3 DNA reads as TGTGCCAGCAACTCCGGGACAGCGAATTATGGCTACACCTTC. Translation: CASNSGTANYGYTF.

V gene TRBV12-3 or TRBV12-4 combines with J gene TRBJ1-1, with D possibly TRBD1 on 5 matching bases. CDR3 size: 13 residues. The V end lost 7 bases, the J end lost 8 bases, and 17 bases lay between the germline ends. DNA for the CDR3: TGTGCCAGCACCGCGGGACCGCGGGGGGAAGCTTTCTTT. It codes for CASTAGPRGEAFF.

V and J are TRBV7-9 and TRBJ1-1; D is unresolved. This CDR3 comprises 13 residues. Germline-derived CDR1 and CDR2 are SEHNR and FQNEAQ (reference sequence). The V gene lost 0 bases and the J gene lost 10 bases, with 12 bases spanning the gap. The chain's CDR3 is CASSLATPRRAFF. In nucleotides, the CDR3 is TGTGCCAGCAGCTTAGCCACTCCACGGAGAGCTTTCTTT.

The CDR3 loop is CASSPQTGQPQHF. CDR3 coding DNA: TGTGCCAGCAGCCCACAGACAGGGCAGCCCCAGCATTTT. This chain connects TRBV7-2 to TRBJ1-5, with 7 bases lining up with TRBD1. The CDR3 sequence is 13 residues long. Trimming removed 5 bases from V and 7 bases from J; junction bases left unmatched: 5. Germline-derived CDR1 and CDR2 are SGHTA and FQGNSA.

The CDR3, as DNA: TGTGCCAGCAGTTTTGGCCAGGGAGGAAACACCATATATTTT. Protein sequence: CASSFGQGGNTIYF. The V and J genes are TRBV28 and TRBJ1-3; tentatively, D is TRBD1 (5 bases). The germline V and J ends were trimmed by 3 bases and 4 bases, with 10 bases remaining between them. This CDR3 has 14 amino acids. Per the germline V gene, CDR1 is MDHEN and CDR2 is SYDVKM.

The chain has TRBV5-1 and TRBJ2-2; TRBD2 matches 7 bases. The CDR3 is 15 residues long. J gave up 4 bases and V 7 bases, and 10 bases lay outside the gene matches. Germline-derived CDR1 and CDR2 are SGHRS and YFSETQ. In DNA form, the CDR3 reads TGCGCCAGCTCGTGGGGGGGTTTCTCCACCGGGGAGCTGTTTTTT. Protein: CASSWGGFSTGELFF.

This sequence joins TRBV18 and TRBJ2-5; D might be TRBD1 (6 bases). Germline CDR1 is KGHSH and CDR2 is LQKENI. Trimming pared 2 bases from V and 5 bases from J, leaving 12 bases between. CDR3 size: 14 residues. The CDR3 DNA reads as TGTGCCAGCTCACCAGCTGGGGGCCGGGAGACCCAGTACTTC. This encodes CASSPAGGRETQYF.

This rearrangement joins TRBV7-8 to TRBJ1-4, with 8 bases lining up with TRBD1. J was trimmed by 7 bases and V by 5 bases; bases with no gene match: 3. CDR3 length equals 13 residues. Germline lookup yields CDR1 SGHVS and CDR2 FQNEAQ. The CDR3: CASSRDRSEKLFF. DNA for the CDR3: TGTGCCAGCAGCCGGGACAGGAGTGAAAAACTGTTTTTT. Together with reference TRBV7-8 and TRBJ1-4, the CDR3 gives the full variable domain: GAGVSQSPRYKVAKRGQDVALRCDPISGHVSLFWYQQALGQGPEFLTYFQNEAQLDKSGLPSDRFFAERPEGSVSTLKIQRTQQEDSAVYLCASSRDRSEKLFFGSGTQLSVL.

This chain joins TRBV5-1 and TRBJ1-4; the D is unclear. The CDR3 is 15 residues long. CDR1 SGHRS and CDR2 YFSETQ come from the germline V gene. The V end was cut by 4 bases, the J end by 0 bases, with 10 bases between. For the CDR3, the DNA is TGCGCCAGCAGCACCCGACCCACAACTAATGAAAAACTGTTTTTT. It yields the protein CASSTRPTTNEKLFF.

The rearrangement links TRBV5-6 to TRBJ1-2; the match to TRBD1 covers 8 bases. CDR1 is SGHDT, CDR2 YYEEEE, per germline. The ends lost 0 bases at V and 8 bases at J; junction bases unmatched: 6. The CDR3 has 14 residues. This CDR3 reads CASSLGQGMGGYTF. The CDR3 bases are TGTGCCAGCAGCTTGGGACAGGGGATGGGAGGCTACACCTTC. Supplemented by reference TRBV5-6 and TRBJ1-2, the full variable domain reads DAGVTQSPTHLIKTRGQQVTLRCSPKSGHDTVSWYQQALGQGPQFIFQYYEEEERQRGNFPDRFSGHQFPNYSSELNVNALLLGDSALYLCASSLGQGMGGYTFGSGTRLTVV.